This TCR beta chain was identified in a study of cytomegalovirus exposure and HLA in healthy donors. General study findings and limits: Some V segments could not be told apart, so they were left out, TRBV6-2 and TRBV6-3 among them. In a later analysis, most CMV-associated TCR beta chains appeared HLA-restricted.

Healthy bone marrow donors made up the cohort. Though probably carrying unrecorded immune exposures, donors were nominally healthy at sampling. The study ran its PCR with 60 Vbeta and 13 Jbeta primers. The table came from immunoSEQ multiplex PCR; TCRdb's copy has only in-frame clones and leaves some out. The profile covers fewer than 150,000 clones, with around 77% appearing a single time and around 1.2% taken by the ten largest. This CDR3 region has 14 residues. Trimming cost V 6 bases and J 3 bases; bases outside gene matches: 10. Per the germline V gene, CDR1 is SQVTM and CDR2 is ANQGSEA. To note about this clone: Antigen specificity is unknown.

The receptor comes from a man in his fifties or sixties in good health and CMV-seronegative. The gene calls are TRBV29-1 and TRBJ1-2, with TRBD1 identical over 7 bases. Sequenced sample: PBMCs. The CDR3 DNA follows: TGCAGCGTGGGGGGCAGGGGGGCGGACTATGGCTACACCTTC. Its protein is CSVGGRGADYGYTF.